Shown below are 28 T cell receptor beta chains from a single sample sequenced in a study of T cells in Graves' hyperthyroidism and ophthalmopathy. The source material, RNA transcripts, was used to amplify TCR beta CDR3 regions. Initially, a first-round RT-PCR of the TCR CDR3 employed the HTBI primer set. TCRdb re-called the multiplex PCR reads with MiXCR, one entry per CDR3 protein. Of about 400,000 distinct CDR3 sequences in the sample, 15% to 19% are singletons; the top ten hold about 7.7%. The sample was blood. These receptors were taken from a woman under 30 with Graves' hyperthyroidism.

This clonotype was found many times. The chain recombines TRBV12-3 or TRBV12-4 with TRBJ2-1; no firm D call. V dropped 6 bases and J dropped 9 bases, with 12 bases sitting between them. The CDR3 loop spans 12 amino acids. CDR3 protein: CASSPQTFEQFF. The CDR3 coding sequence is TGTGCCAGCAGCCCCCAAACTTTTGAGCAGTTCTTC.

The table lists this clonotype with many counts. The chain couples TRBV7-9 to TRBJ1-6; D remains unclear. The CDR3 totals 13 residues. Per germline, CDR1 SEHNR and CDR2 FQNEAQ (reference sequence). The V end lost 1 base, the J end lost 11 bases, and 9 bases lay between the germline ends. CDR3 sequence (DNA): TGTGCCAGCAGCTTAGAGGACGGGGCACCCCTCCACTTT. Protein: CASSLEDGAPLHF.

This clonotype was seen ten or more times. The gene calls are TRBV20-1 and TRBJ2-5, with 11 bases lining up with TRBD2. This CDR3 comprises 18 residues. Per germline, CDR1 DFQATT and CDR2 SNEGSKA (reference sequence). The junction had 15 bases not matched to a gene; V was cut back by 1 base and J by 5 bases. Written as DNA, the CDR3 is TGCAGTGCTAGAGTGAGTTTAGCGGGAGGGCCCTCGGAGGAGACCCAGTACTTC. It specifies CSARVSLAGGPSEETQYF.

Ten or more counts support this clonotype. This chain joins TRBV20-1 and TRBJ2-3; D gene uncertain. The CDR3 has 13 residues. From germline, CDR1 is DFQATT and CDR2 SNEGSKA (reference sequence). V was pared by 4 bases and J by 7 bases, with 15 bases between. The CDR3 DNA is TGCAGTGCTATGGGATCGAATCGTAATACGCAGTATTTT. This encodes CSAMGSNRNTQYF.

Many counts were recorded for this clonotype. V gene TRBV27 combines with J gene TRBJ2-7; D may be TRBD2 (8 bases). Trimming took 5 bases from V and 5 from J, leaving 19 bases between them. The germline V gene has CDR1 MNHEY and CDR2 SMNVEV (reference sequence). The CDR3 sequence is 15 residues long. The CDR3 sequence: CASSPGRGRAHEQYF. In DNA form, the CDR3 reads TGTGCCAGCAGTCCCGGGAGGGGGCGCGCCCACGAGCAGTACTTC.

This clonotype was counted at least ten times. CDR3 in DNA: TGCAGTGCTAGCTCAGGGGGCAGTGGGGACACTGAAGCTTTCTTT. Translation gives CSASSGGSGDTEAFF. The chain joins TRBV20-1 to TRBJ1-1; 8 nucleotides align to TRBD1. Per the germline V gene, CDR1 is DFQATT and CDR2 is SNEGSKA (reference sequence). The V segment lost 3 bases and the J segment 3 bases; nucleotides outside the gene matches: 9. The CDR3 is made up of 15 amino acids.

There are a few counts of this clonotype. The CDR3 sequence is CAISLTSGANTGELFF. The CDR3 nucleotides read TGTGCCATCAGCTTGACTAGCGGCGCGAACACCGGGGAGCTGTTTTTT. The chain links TRBV10-3 to TRBJ2-2; TRBD2 matches 9 bases. Trimming cost V 6 bases and J 0 bases; bases outside gene matches: 5. This CDR3 has 16 residues. Germline V gene data show CDR1 as ENHRY and CDR2 as SYGVKD.

This chain joins TRBV14 and TRBJ1-2; no clear D. V lost 2 bases and J lost 1, with 11 bases in between. Germline V gives CDR1 SGHDN, CDR2 FVKESK. The CDR3 spans 15 residues. The CDR3 coding sequence is TGTGCCAGCAGCCAACAGCAACTGGATAACTATGGCTACACCTTC. This translates into CASSQQQLDNYGYTF.

This clonotype has just a few counts. This chain links TRBV3-1 with TRBJ2-2; maybe TRBD2 (5 bases). Trimming cost V 4 bases and J 5 bases, with 11 bases left between them. The CDR3 runs to 14 residues. Looked up from germline, CDR1 is LGHDT and CDR2 is YNNKEL (reference sequence). CDR3 coding DNA: TGTGCCAGCAGCCTCCTGTCGGGGACCGGGGAGCTGTTTTTT. It specifies CASSLLSGTGELFF.

This clonotype was counted between two and nine times. The rearrangement links TRBV4-2 to TRBJ1-3, with 8 bases fitting TRBD1. The CDR3 consists of 15 residues. V trimming: 4 bases; J trimming: 5 bases; junction bases outside the gene matches: 7. Germline V CDR1 and CDR2: LGHNA, YNFKEQ. CDR3 DNA sequence: TGTGCCAGCAGCCCTTCAGGGGGCGTTAGAAACACCATATATTTT. Translation gives CASSPSGGVRNTIYF.

Many counts were recorded for this clonotype. J is TRBJ2-3 and V is TRBV10-3, with TRBD1 matching 7 bases. V was pared by 2 bases and J by 0 bases, with 5 bases of the junction left unmatched. CDR3 length equals 16 residues. Germline assignment: CDR1 ENHRY and CDR2 SYGVKD. CDR3 protein: CAISEVTGISTDTQYF. In DNA, the CDR3 is TGTGCCATCAGTGAGGTGACAGGGATCAGCACAGATACGCAGTATTTT.

The chain is built from TRBV27 and TRBJ2-7; no definite D call. The CDR3 sequence is 12 residues long. Germline lookup yields CDR1 MNHEY and CDR2 SMNVEV (reference sequence). Trimming shortened V by 10 bases and J by 7 bases, and 17 bases separated the two germline ends. The CDR3 loop is CATRRTREEQYF. The CDR3 region has the DNA TGTGCCACCCGGCGGACGAGAGAAGAGCAGTACTTC.

Many counts were recorded for this clonotype. The chain combines TRBV4-1 with TRBJ2-2; a weak D match, TRBD1 (5 bases). Germline lookup yields CDR1 MGHRA and CDR2 YSYEKL. V shed 1 base and J shed 7 bases, with 10 bases lying between them. The CDR3 has 14 amino acids. CDR3 region: CASSQVVRGGELFF. The CDR3 DNA is TGCGCCAGCAGCCAAGTTGTAAGGGGCGGGGAGCTGTTTTTT.

This sequence joins TRBV6-2 or TRBV6-3 and TRBJ2-3, with D perhaps matching TRBD1 (6 bases). Germline lookup yields CDR1 MNHEY and CDR2 SVGEGT. The ends were cut back, 4 bases at V and 6 bases at J, with 14 bases in the middle. This CDR3 has 14 amino acids. CDR3 DNA: TGTGCCAGCAGTTTTGAAACAGGGCCGGATACGCAGTATTTT. It specifies CASSFETGPDTQYF.

This clonotype was detected many times. The V call is TRBV13, the J call TRBJ2-5; D is perhaps TRBD2 (6 bases). Per the germline V gene, CDR1 is PRHDT and CDR2 is FYEKMQ (reference sequence). This CDR3 region has 14 residues. Trimming took 5 bases from V and 5 from J, leaving 15 bases between them. The DNA for the CDR3 is TGTGCCAGCAGCGTCCGCATGGCGGGGGAGACCCAGTACTTC. The encoded protein is CASSVRMAGETQYF. The whole variable domain, filled in from reference TRBV13 and TRBJ2-5, reads AAGVIQSPRHLIKEKRETATLKCYPIPRHDTVYWYQQGPGQDPQFLISFYEKMQSDKGSIPDRFSAQQFSDYHSELNMSSLELGDSALYFCASSVRMAGETQYFGPGTRLLVL.

This clonotype appeared many times. The V call is TRBV2, the J call TRBJ2-7; 7 bases are a match to TRBD1. The CDR3 loop spans 17 amino acids. The germline CDR1 and CDR2 sequences are SNHLY and FYNNEI. V dropped 8 bases and J dropped 0; count of bases not matched to a gene: 16. The CDR3 coding sequence is TGTGCCAGCGCCCTAGACTCCGGGACAGCCAGCTCCTACGAGCAGTACTTC. Translated, it gives CASALDSGTASSYEQYF.

This clonotype was seen many times. This chain links TRBV5-1 with TRBJ1-2, with a weak D call TRBD1 (5 bases). With 0 bases removed from V and 2 bases from J, the gap between germline ends came to 11 bases. The CDR3 extends over 15 amino acids. Germline values: CDR1 SGHRS, CDR2 YFSETQ. CDR3 residues: CASSLDGTPNYGYTF. In DNA form, the CDR3 reads TGCGCCAGCAGCTTGGATGGGACGCCAAACTATGGCTACACCTTC.

This clonotype was seen at least ten times. The J gene is TRBJ2-1, the V gene TRBV2, with 7 bases matching TRBD2. CDR1 is SNHLY and CDR2 is FYNNEI in the germline V gene. The V and J ends lost 7 bases and 5 bases, in that order; junction bases with no gene match: 5. The CDR3 has 13 residues. CDR3 DNA: TGTGCCAGCACCTGGACTAGAAACAATGAGCAGTTCTTC. This encodes CASTWTRNNEQFF.

The chain employs TRBV6-5 and TRBJ1-5, with 7 bases fitting TRBD1. The CDR3 extends over 15 amino acids. The ends lost 3 bases at V and 4 bases at J; junction bases unmatched: 6. Germline CDR1 MNHEY, CDR2 SVGAGI. CDR3 sequence reads: CASSYTGERNQPQHF. The CDR3 coding sequence is TGTGCCAGCAGTTATACAGGGGAGAGGAATCAGCCCCAGCATTTT.

This clonotype has ten or more counts. The V gene is TRBV20-1, the J gene TRBJ2-5; TRBD2 is a possible D gene (5 bases). Trimming left V 3 bases short and J 1 base short, with 12 bases between. The length of the CDR3 is 14 residues. In germline, CDR1 is DFQATT, CDR2 SNEGSKA (reference sequence). Here the CDR3 reads CSARGLALQETQYF. In nucleotides, the CDR3 is TGCAGTGCTAGGGGCCTAGCCCTCCAAGAGACCCAGTACTTC.

The gene calls are TRBV2 and TRBJ2-1, with 11 bases matching TRBD2. Per the germline V gene, CDR1 is SNHLY and CDR2 is FYNNEI. After removal of 4 bases from V and 8 bases from J, the junction contained 10 bases not matched to a gene. The CDR3 is 16 residues long. The CDR3 here is CASSVSGTSGEDEQFF. The CDR3, as DNA: TGTGCCAGCAGTGTTTCCGGGACTAGCGGAGAGGATGAGCAGTTCTTC.

In this sample, this clonotype turned up many times. This chain links TRBV5-6 with TRBJ1-5; D is possibly TRBD1 (5 bases). V was pared by 2 bases and J by 3 bases, with 12 bases between. This CDR3 has 15 residues. Germline-derived CDR1 and CDR2 are SGHDT and YYEEEE. CDR3 amino acids: CASSFSQGPNQPQHF. The DNA for the CDR3 is TGTGCCAGCAGCTTTTCGCAGGGCCCCAATCAGCCCCAGCATTTT.

This clonotype appeared many times. The rearrangement uses TRBV12-5 and TRBJ1-3; perhaps TRBD1 as D (6 bases). The CDR3 extends over 17 amino acids. The germline V and J ends were trimmed by 3 bases and 6 bases, with 21 bases remaining between them. From germline, CDR1 is LGHNT and CDR2 FRNRAP. CDR3 protein: CASGFILAGDRENTIYF. The DNA for the CDR3 is TGTGCTAGTGGTTTCATCCTTGCAGGGGATAGGGAAAACACCATATATTTT.

This clonotype was recorded a few times. V is TRBV9 and J is TRBJ2-7; D gene ambiguous. The J call may be incorrect, as the DNA end agrees better with TRBJ2-1. This CDR3 contains 14 residues. CDR1 and CDR2 (germline): SGDLS, YYNGEE. CDR3 amino acids: CASSVVGTSYEQFF. CDR3 sequence (DNA): TGTGCCAGCAGCGTAGTAGGCACTTCCTACGAGCAGTTCTTC.

This clonotype was recorded at least ten times. The genes are TRBV6-1 and TRBJ2-7; 7 bases map to TRBD2. This CDR3 comprises 16 residues. Germline lookup yields CDR1 MNHNS and CDR2 SASEGT. The junction had 14 bases not matched to a gene; V was cut back by 5 bases and J by 4 bases. In DNA, the CDR3 is TGTGCCAGCAGTCGCGCCGTTAGCGGGTTAAATTACGAGCAGTACTTC. It codes for CASSRAVSGLNYEQYF.

The chain employs TRBV12-3 or TRBV12-4 and TRBJ2-1; possibly TRBD1 for D (6 bases). The CDR3 loop spans 15 amino acids. The V end was cut by 8 bases, the J end by 6 bases, with 20 bases between. CDR3 DNA: TGTGCCAGCTCACCAACAGGGAATGTCGCCAATGAGCAGTTCTTC. This sequence encodes CASSPTGNVANEQFF.

There are many counts of this clonotype. The rearrangement links TRBV10-3 to TRBJ2-7, with TRBD1 identical over 10 bases. Unmatched junction bases numbered 8, after V lost 11 bases and J lost 4 bases. The CDR3 is 13 amino acids. Germline-derived CDR1 and CDR2 are ENHRY and SYGVKD. The CDR3 protein is CAAEGQGTYEQYF. The CDR3 DNA is TGTGCCGCCGAGGGACAGGGGACGTACGAGCAGTACTTC.

In its sample, this clonotype was seen many times. The rearrangement uses TRBV5-5 and TRBJ2-7; D possibly corresponds to TRBD2 (6 bases). There are 13 residues in the CDR3. Trimming removed 6 bases from V and 0 bases from J, with 10 bases in between. CDR1 SGHKS and CDR2 YYEKEE come from the germline V gene (reference sequence). CDR3 nucleotides: TGTGCCAGCATATTCGGGAGCTCCTACGAGCAGTACTTC. This translates into CASIFGSSYEQYF.